This T cell receptor beta chain was sequenced for a study of OX40 agonist ivuxolimab in advanced cancers. Overall study context: Participants, 80% to 90% male, averaged 60 years of age, ranging from about 20 to 79.

This CDR3 is built from 16 residues. The V segment lost 0 bases and the J segment 7 bases; nucleotides outside the gene matches: 4. CDR1 and CDR2 from the germline V gene are MNHEY and SMNVEV (reference sequence). Assay used: immunoSEQ multiplex PCR; TCRdb lists only in-frame clones, some missing. The table records 40,000 to 50,000 clones, about 80% of them present only once. The sequences come from CD4+ or CD8+ T cells sorted from blood, collected in a trial of the OX40 agonist ivuxolimab. This chain links TRBV27 with TRBJ1-5, with 12 bases aligning to TRBD1. This receptor was taken from an adult with an advanced solid tumor such as melanoma, head and neck, liver or kidney cancer. The CDR3 DNA reads TGTGCCAGCAGTTTATCTGGGACAGGGGGCCGACAGCCCCAGCATTTT. This gives the protein CASSLSGTGGRQPQHF.